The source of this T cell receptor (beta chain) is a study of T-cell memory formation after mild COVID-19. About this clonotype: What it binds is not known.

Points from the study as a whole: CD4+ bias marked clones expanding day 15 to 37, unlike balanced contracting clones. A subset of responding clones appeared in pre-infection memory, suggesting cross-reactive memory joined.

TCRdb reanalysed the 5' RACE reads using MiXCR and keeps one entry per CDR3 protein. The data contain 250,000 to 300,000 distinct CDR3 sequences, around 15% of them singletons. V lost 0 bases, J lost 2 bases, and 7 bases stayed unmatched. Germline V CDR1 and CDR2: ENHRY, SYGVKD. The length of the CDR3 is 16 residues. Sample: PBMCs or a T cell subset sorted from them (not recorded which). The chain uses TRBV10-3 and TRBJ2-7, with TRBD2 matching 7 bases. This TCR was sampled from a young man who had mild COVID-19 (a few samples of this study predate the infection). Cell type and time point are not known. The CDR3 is CAISESRPSGTYEQYF. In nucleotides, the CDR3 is TGTGCCATCAGTGAGTCTAGGCCTAGCGGCACCTACGAGCAGTACTTC.